Shown below are 21 T cell receptor beta chains from a single sample sequenced in a study of tumor-infiltrating lymphocytes in primary liver carcinoma. Synthesis of TCR beta cDNA was carried out from 500 ng total RNA with a constant-region primer. Three nested multiplex PCR rounds, a slightly modified ARM-PCR method, built the TCR beta libraries. A C-beta reverse primer was combined with TRBV1-TRBV30 forward primers in the first two PCR rounds, and each round had 10 cycles. TCRdb re-derived calls from the multiplex PCR reads in MiXCR, one entry per CDR3 protein. The table lists roughly 78,000 distinct CDR3 sequences, 70% to 75% of them singletons. From unsorted bulk tissue weighing roughly 17-32 mg, DNA and RNA were co-extracted. Sequencing used liver tumor tissue from sampling region 4. Subset indicated: tumor region T4, right-lateral pole. These receptors all stem from a woman aged 60 to 75 with primary liver carcinoma and hepatitis B virus infection.

A word on this clonotype: The CDR3 end shows no conserved phenylalanine or tryptophan, and so a read error is likely. The gene calls are TRBV11-1 and TRBJ2-1, with a tentative D call TRBD2 (7 bases). Looked up from germline, CDR1 is SGHAT and CDR2 is FQDESV (reference sequence). The CDR3 covers 14 residues. CDR3 bases: TGTGTCAGCAGCCTGACGGCGGGGGCGAATGAGCAGTTCTAC. Residues: CVSSLTAGANEQFY.

The chain joins TRBV20-1 to TRBJ2-5; D may be TRBD1 (5 bases). Per the germline V gene, CDR1 is DFQATT and CDR2 is SNEGSKA (reference sequence). There are 13 residues in the CDR3. The V gene lost 5 bases and the J gene lost 0 bases, with 10 bases spanning the gap. This CDR3 is CSAVQGNQETQYF. DNA for the CDR3: TGCAGTGCTGTCCAGGGTAACCAAGAGACCCAGTACTTC.

The genes are TRBV28 and TRBJ2-4, with D hard to call. Germline V gives CDR1 MDHEN, CDR2 SYDVKM. The CDR3 is 15 residues long. The V and J ends lost 2 bases and 6 bases respectively, with 14 bases between them. The CDR3 bases are TGTGCCAGCAGTTTAGGTCAATTGGTCCTAAACATTCAGTACTTC. Amino acids: CASSLGQLVLNIQYF.

In its sample, this clonotype was seen many times. The V call is TRBV5-1, the J call TRBJ2-6; D is uncertain. This CDR3 region has 17 residues. V lost 5 bases and J lost 2, with 17 bases in between. The V gene's germline CDR1 is SGHRS and CDR2 YFSETQ. The CDR3, as DNA: TGCGCCAGCAGTCGGGCCCAGTCCCCACCTGGGGCCAACGTCCTGACTTTC. Its translation is CASSRAQSPPGANVLTF.

Notes on this clonotype: A much larger clonotype is one base distant, so this may be a read error. The rearrangement joins TRBV28 to TRBJ2-5; D uncertain. The germline V and J ends were trimmed by 8 bases and 5 bases, with 18 bases remaining between them. The CDR3 is 14 residues long. Germline loops: CDR1 MDHEN, CDR2 SYDVKM. DNA of the CDR3: TGTGCCAGCCACCGACCGGGTAGGGCGGAGACCCAGTACTTC. Amino acids: CASHRPGRAETQYF.

Note on this clonotype: A read error may produce the germline difference seen at one junction end. The chain has TRBV11-2 and TRBJ2-1, with a weak D call TRBD2 (5 bases). This CDR3 is 16 amino acids long. Germline V gene lookup returns CDR1 SGHAT and CDR2 FQNNGV. The CDR3 sequence is CASNLGFLADYNEQFF. The CDR3 nucleotides are TGTGCTAGCAACTTAGGTTTTCTAGCTGACTACAATGAGCAGTTCTTC.

A word on this clonotype: Relative to the germline gene, one junction end is altered; a read error may explain this. The chain employs TRBV6-2 or TRBV6-3 and TRBJ2-7; D might be TRBD2 (6 bases). Germline loops: CDR1 MNHEY, CDR2 SVGEGT. The CDR3 is 15 residues long. For the CDR3, the DNA is TGTGCCAGCAGTCAGGAGGGGATACCCACCTACGAGCAGTATTTC. This encodes CASSQEGIPTYEQYF.

A remark on this clonotype: Its ends do not fully match the called genes, so a read error is possible. The chain couples TRBV28 to TRBJ2-7, with 7 bases identical to TRBD1. The CDR3 is 13 amino acids. Germline V lookup: CDR1 MDHEN, CDR2 SYDVKM. The CDR3 protein is CVSSQTGPYEQYF. The CDR3 DNA follows: TGTGTCAGCAGTCAGACAGGGCCCTACGAGCAGTACTTC.

Concerning this clonotype: This CDR3 is missing its conserved last phenylalanine or tryptophan, likely due to a read error. The DNA is omitted, as the CDR3 cannot be located on it reliably, and the CDR3 follows TCRdb's listing. CDR3: CSVASGTTNEQFL. This chain links TRBV29-1 with TRBJ2-1; TRBD2 reflects the table's D call only, with no check against the DNA. Germline V lookup: CDR1 SQVTM, CDR2 ANQGSEA. 13 amino acids form the CDR3, both terminal residues included.

This clonotype showed up many times. Here the CDR3 reads CAWSVTSGVYNEQFF. In nucleotides, the CDR3 is TGTGCCTGGAGTGTAACTAGCGGGGTCTACAATGAGCAGTTCTTC. The rearrangement links TRBV30 to TRBJ2-1; 10 bases are a match to TRBD2. Unmatched junction bases numbered 2, after V lost 0 bases and J lost 3 bases. There are 15 residues in the CDR3. Germline V gene lookup returns CDR1 GTSNPN and CDR2 SVGIG (reference sequence).

The rearrangement joins TRBV10-3 to TRBJ2-1; the match to TRBD2 covers 10 bases. V lost 2 bases and J lost 6; bases outside the gene matches: 4. The CDR3 is made up of 15 amino acids. The V gene's germline CDR1 is ENHRY and CDR2 SYGVKD. The CDR3 is CAISEEGLAFNEQFF. In nucleotides, the CDR3 is TGTGCCATCAGTGAGGAGGGACTAGCGTTCAATGAGCAGTTCTTC.

V and J are TRBV30 and TRBJ2-7; D may correspond to TRBD1 or TRBD2 (5 bases each). CDR3 size: 13 residues. The germline V and J ends were trimmed by 5 bases and 7 bases, with 18 bases remaining between them. CDR1 is GTSNPN, CDR2 SVGIG, per germline (reference sequence). CDR3 loop: CAWGRQGVKEQYF. The CDR3 nucleotides read TGTGCCTGGGGGCGGCAGGGAGTCAAAGAGCAGTACTTC.

Regarding this clonotype: One end of the junction fails to match germline, which may point to a read error. V gene TRBV29-1 combines with J gene TRBJ2-2, with a weak D call TRBD1 (6 bases). Looked up from germline, CDR1 is SQVTM and CDR2 is ANQGSEA. The CDR3 sequence is 13 residues long. The DNA for the CDR3 is TGCAGCGTTGAGCGGCAGGGGACCGGGAAGCTGTTTTTT. Its protein is CSVERQGTGKLFF.

This clonotype has just one count. The junction departs from germline at one end; a sequencing error may be responsible. This chain links TRBV5-8 with TRBJ2-3, with TRBD1 matching 7 bases. CDR1 is SGHTS and CDR2 is YDEGEE in the germline V gene. This CDR3 is built from 13 residues. In nucleotides, the CDR3 is TGTGTCAGCAGAAAGATACAGGGGATTGCGCAGTATTTT. Translating it yields CVSRKIQGIAQYF.

This clonotype showed up many times. The chain recombines TRBV30 with TRBJ1-6; weak D call: TRBD1 (5 bases). Per germline, CDR1 GTSNPN and CDR2 SVGIG (reference sequence). The CDR3 totals 13 residues. The V gene lost 1 base and the J gene lost 5 bases, with 6 bases spanning the gap. The CDR3, as DNA: TGTGCCTGGAGTGGGGGCCATAATTCACCCCTCCACTTT. This encodes CAWSGGHNSPLHF.

There are many counts of this clonotype. The chain combines TRBV6-4 with TRBJ2-2; D gene unclear. Germline V lookup: CDR1 MRHNA, CDR2 SNTAGT. Trimming took off 6 bases at V and 4 bases at J, with 9 bases between the two ends. The CDR3 runs 13 residues. The CDR3 reads CASSPGATGELFF. CDR3 bases: TGTGCCAGCAGCCCCGGTGCCACCGGGGAGCTGTTTTTT.

The gene calls are TRBV29-1 and TRBJ2-4, with D maybe TRBD1 (6 bases). There are 14 residues in the CDR3. Germline-derived CDR1 and CDR2 are SQVTM and ANQGSEA. The CDR3 spells CSVCTGTQGNIQYF. CDR3 coding DNA: TGCAGTGTCTGCACAGGGACACAGGGAAACATTCAGTACTTC.

As to this clonotype: The junction shows a germline mismatch at one end, possibly a read error. V gene TRBV11-2 combines with J gene TRBJ2-3; tentative D call: TRBD2 (5 bases). There are 15 residues in the CDR3. Germline CDR1 is SGHAT and CDR2 is FQNNGV. CDR3 sequence reads: CASSTSPSPTDTQYF. CDR3 DNA sequence: TGTGCGAGCAGCACTAGTCCTTCCCCCACGGATACGCAGTATTTT.

For this clonotype: The junction shows a germline mismatch at one end, possibly a read error. The CDR3, as DNA: TGTGCCATCAGTTACGCAGGTGGACTAGCCCACGAGCAGTACTTC. It encodes CAISYAGGLAHEQYF. This chain links TRBV6-2 or TRBV6-3 with TRBJ2-7; 8 bases agree with TRBD2. The germline gives CDR1 MNHEY, CDR2 SVGEGT. CDR3 length equals 15 residues.

This clonotype showed up just a few times. This rearrangement joins TRBV2 to TRBJ1-5; no clear D gene. The CDR3 runs to 14 residues. From germline, CDR1 is SNHLY and CDR2 FYNNEI. V gave up 8 bases and J gave up 2 bases, with 13 bases separating them. The CDR3 spells CASGVAVGNQPQHF. Here the CDR3 DNA reads TGTGCCAGCGGGGTGGCGGTAGGCAATCAGCCCCAGCATTTT.

This chain links TRBV6-1 with TRBJ2-7; the match to TRBD2 covers 8 bases. Germline values: CDR1 MNHNS, CDR2 SASEGT. CDR3 length: 15 residues. J gave up 8 bases and V 2 bases, and 11 bases lay outside the gene matches. The CDR3: CASSEISGSHLKQYF. In DNA form, the CDR3 reads TGTGCCAGCAGTGAAATAAGCGGGAGCCACCTTAAGCAGTACTTC.